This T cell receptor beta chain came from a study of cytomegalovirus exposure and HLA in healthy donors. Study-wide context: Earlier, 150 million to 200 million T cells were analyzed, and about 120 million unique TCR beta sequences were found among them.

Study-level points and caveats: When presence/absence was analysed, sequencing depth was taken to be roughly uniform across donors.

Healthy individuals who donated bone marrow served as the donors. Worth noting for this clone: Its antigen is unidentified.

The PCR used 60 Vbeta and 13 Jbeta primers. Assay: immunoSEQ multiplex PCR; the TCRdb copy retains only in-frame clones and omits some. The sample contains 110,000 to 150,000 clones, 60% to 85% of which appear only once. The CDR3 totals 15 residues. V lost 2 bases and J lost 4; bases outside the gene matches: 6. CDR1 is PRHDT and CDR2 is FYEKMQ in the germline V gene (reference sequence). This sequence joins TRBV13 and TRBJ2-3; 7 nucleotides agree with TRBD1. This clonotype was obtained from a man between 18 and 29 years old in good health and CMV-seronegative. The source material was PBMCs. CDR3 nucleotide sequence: TGTGCCAGCAGCTTACGACAGGGTCGGGCAGATACGCAGTATTTT. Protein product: CASSLRQGRADTQYF.